This is a list of T cell receptor beta chains from one sample in a study of regulatory and conventional T cells in RAG deficiency. Produced via immunoSEQ multiplex PCR; TCRdb's table is partial and in-frame only. The table lists approximately 35,000 clones, 76% of them singletons. Another study also made use of these data, one on regulatory T cells.

Sequences were obtained from CD4+ effector T cells sorted from blood. Receptor source: a human donor in good health. Both conserved end residues are part of each CDR3. The D gene is left open where the match is weak. Expanded clones get a size class; other rows say once, few or many, or leave the size out.

v_gene	abundance	d_gene	j_gene	CDR3nt	CDR3aa
TRBV30	.	.	TRBJ1-3	TGTGCCTGGAGCCCAGGGGTAGGCAACACCATATATTTT	CAWSPGVGNTIYF
TRBV9	.	.	TRBJ1-2	TGTGCCAGCAGCCCCGGGGGACACGACACCTATGGCTACACCTTC	CASSPGGHDTYGYTF
TRBV6-1	.	.	TRBJ2-5	TGTGCCAGCAGTGTTTCCAACCAAGAGACCCAGTACTTC	CASSVSNQETQYF
TRBV18	.	.	TRBJ1-1	TGTGCCAGCTCACTAGATATCGCGAGGAACACTGAAGCTTTCTTT	CASSLDIARNTEAFF
TRBV18	.	TRBD1	TRBJ2-3	TGTGCCAGCTCGCCCGGGACAGGCACAGATACGCAGTATTTT	CASSPGTGTDTQYF
TRBV28	.	.	TRBJ1-1	TGTGCCAGCAGTCCACCCTCAGGGACTGAAGCTTTCTTT	CASSPPSGTEAFF
TRBV6-4	.	.	TRBJ2-3	TGTGCCAGCAGTGACCGTGGGGGGACAGATACGCAGTATTTT	CASSDRGGTDTQYF
TRBV5-4	.	.	TRBJ1-3	TGTGCCAGCTCTCCAGGGGACTCTGGAAACACCATATATTTT	CASSPGDSGNTIYF
TRBV9	.	.	TRBJ2-7	TGTGCCAGCAGTCCACATGGGGGCGGGAACGAGCAGTACTTC	CASSPHGGGNEQYF
TRBV5-6	.	TRBD1	TRBJ2-7	TGTGCCAGCAGCTGGACAGGGGGCGAGCAGTACTTC	CASSWTGGEQYF
TRBV5-5	once	.	TRBJ1-5	TGTGCCAGCAGCACATATAGCAATCAGCCCCAGCATTTT	CASSTYSNQPQHF
TRBV27	.	.	TRBJ2-1	TGTGCCAGCAGTTTACCCTATTTAAAGGGGGGCAAGTACAATGAGCAGTTCTTC	CASSLPYLKGGKYNEQFF
TRBV9	.	.	TRBJ1-1	TGTGCCAGCAGCGCTCGGATCACCTATGGTGCTTTCTTT	CASSARITYGAFF
TRBV5-1	.	TRBD1	TRBJ1-2	TGCGCCAGCAGCTCCCAGACAGGGGTGGATGGCTACACCTTC	CASSSQTGVDGYTF
TRBV11-2	.	.	TRBJ2-3	TGTGCCAGCAGCTGGACAGCCGTGTATACGCAGTATTTT	CASSWTAVYTQYF
TRBV5-1	.	.	TRBJ2-3	TGCGCCAGCAGCTTGGATCAGGGTAGGACAGATACGCAGTATTTT	CASSLDQGRTDTQYF
TRBV6-5	.	.	TRBJ1-5	TGTGCCAGCAGTCCCACTGGACCAAGCAATCAGCCCCAGCATTTT	CASSPTGPSNQPQHF
TRBV28	.	.	TRBJ2-6	TGTGCCAGCAGTTTTCTTGGGGTTGGTGGGGCCAACGTCCTGACTTTC	CASSFLGVGGANVLTF
TRBV7-3	.	TRBD1	TRBJ1-2	TGTGCCAGCAGTCATAACAGGGGGCGCTATGGCTACACCTTC	CASSHNRGRYGYTF
TRBV19	.	TRBD1	TRBJ1-2	TGTGCCAGTAGTAGACAGGGGGCCGGCTACACCTTC	CASSRQGAGYTF
TRBV5-8	few	.	TRBJ1-1	TGTGCCAGCAGCTTGGTGGCTCGAAACACTGAAGCTTTCTTT	CASSLVARNTEAFF
TRBV7-3	.	TRBD2	TRBJ2-3	TGTGCCAGCAGCGAGACTAGCGGGCTGGATACGCAGTATTTT	CASSETSGLDTQYF
TRBV2	.	.	TRBJ1-2	TGTGCCAGCGGGTTTGACTATGGCTACACCTTC	CASGFDYGYTF
TRBV6-1	.	.	TRBJ2-7	TGTGCCAGCAGTGAGACTTATAACGAGCAGTACTTC	CASSETYNEQYF
TRBV18	few	.	TRBJ1-5	TGTGCCAGCTCAGAAGCCAGTTCGGGTCAGCCCCAGCATTTT	CASSEASSGQPQHF
TRBV25-1	.	.	TRBJ2-7	TGTGCCAGCAGTGACATCCCGAGCTCCTACGAGCAGTACTTC	CASSDIPSSYEQYF
TRBV28	.	.	TRBJ1-5	TGTGCCAGCAGTTTAGAAGGGGTCGGCAATCAGCCCCAGCATTTT	CASSLEGVGNQPQHF
TRBV18	.	TRBD1	TRBJ1-5	TGTGCCAGCTCGGAGACAGGGGGGCAGCCCCAGCATTTT	CASSETGGQPQHF
TRBV7-3	few	.	TRBJ2-2	TGTGCCAGCAGCTTAGGGGCAGGGGACGGAGGGGAGCTGTTTTTT	CASSLGAGDGGELFF
TRBV4-1	once	TRBD1	TRBJ2-1	TGCGCCAGCAGCCAAGGGACAGGGAACAATGAGCAGTTCTTC	CASSQGTGNNEQFF
TRBV9	.	.	TRBJ1-1	TGTGCCAGCAGCGGGGCCCCAAGGGACACTGAAGCTTTCTTT	CASSGAPRDTEAFF
TRBV19	.	TRBD2	TRBJ2-1	TGTGCCAGTAGTCGGGGACTAGCGGGGGTTAATGAGCAGTTCTTC	CASSRGLAGVNEQFF
TRBV6-5	.	.	TRBJ1-1	TGTGCCAGCAGTGGGAGATGGACCATGAACACTGAAGCTTTCTTT	CASSGRWTMNTEAFF
TRBV5-1	.	TRBD2	TRBJ2-1	TGCGCCAGCAGCTTAGAAGCGGGGGGGCCCTTGCGGGAGCAGTTCTTC	CASSLEAGGPLREQFF
TRBV14	few	.	TRBJ1-6	TGTGCCAGCAGCCGAGTTAATTCACCCCTCCACTTT	CASSRVNSPLHF
TRBV5-1	.	.	TRBJ2-7	TGCGCCAGCAGCTTGGGGCCTGGCGGTACTTCCTACGAGCAGTACTTC	CASSLGPGGTSYEQYF
TRBV19	.	TRBD1	TRBJ2-2	TGTGCCAGTAGTCCCCGGACAGGCCGAAACACCGGGGAGCTGTTTTTT	CASSPRTGRNTGELFF
TRBV19	.	.	TRBJ1-5	TGTGCCAGTAGTATCGGCGCCTGGCCGCAGGGTGTCCAGCCCCAGCATTTT	CASSIGAWPQGVQPQHF
TRBV6-6	.	.	TRBJ2-1	TGTGCCAGCAAAAGACTCGGGACAGAGCAGTTCTTC	CASKRLGTEQFF
TRBV6-5	few	.	TRBJ1-3	TGTGCCAGCAGTTACTCACGGGCAGGAAACACCATATATTTT	CASSYSRAGNTIYF
TRBV7-3	.	.	TRBJ1-2	TGTGCCAGCAGCTCCGGGGTGGGATATGGCTACACCTTC	CASSSGVGYGYTF
TRBV9	few	.	TRBJ2-1	TGTGCCAGCAGCGGTACCCACAATGAGCAGTTCTTC	CASSGTHNEQFF
TRBV10-3	.	.	TRBJ2-3	TGTGCCATCAGTGGGGGCAATACGCAGTATTTT	CAISGGNTQYF
TRBV6-6	.	.	TRBJ1-2	TGTGCCAGCACCAAGGGGAGCACCTATTTGGGCTACACCTTC	CASTKGSTYLGYTF
TRBV2	.	.	TRBJ1-1	TGTGCCAGCAGTGTTGGGACATCCCTTGAAGCTTTCTTT	CASSVGTSLEAFF
TRBV6-1	.	.	TRBJ2-7	TGTGCCAGCAGTGAAGCGGCAAGCACCTACGAGCAGTACTTC	CASSEAASTYEQYF
TRBV18	once	TRBD1	TRBJ1-1	TGTGCCAGCTCACCGTACCGGGACAGGCGAAACACTGAAGCTTTCTTT	CASSPYRDRRNTEAFF
TRBV5-1	.	.	TRBJ1-6	TGCGCCAGCAGCTTGGACAGGCTAAGTAATTCACCCCTCCACTTT	CASSLDRLSNSPLHF
TRBV28	.	TRBD2	TRBJ2-7	TGTGCCAGCAGTTTACGGCGGGGGGGCGACGAGCAGTACTTC	CASSLRRGGDEQYF
TRBV9	.	TRBD1	TRBJ1-1	TGTGCCAGCAGCGTAGGGACAGGAACTGAAGCTTTCTTT	CASSVGTGTEAFF
TRBV7-9	.	.	TRBJ1-2	TGTGCCAGCAGCTTGAGACAGTCCAACTATGGCTACACCTTC	CASSLRQSNYGYTF
TRBV18	.	.	TRBJ2-2	TGTGCCAGCTCACGTGGGGACGGGGAGCTGTTTTTT	CASSRGDGELFF
TRBV18	.	.	TRBJ1-5	TGTGCCAGCCGCATTGGAGGCAGGGGCAATCAGCCCCAGCATTTT	CASRIGGRGNQPQHF